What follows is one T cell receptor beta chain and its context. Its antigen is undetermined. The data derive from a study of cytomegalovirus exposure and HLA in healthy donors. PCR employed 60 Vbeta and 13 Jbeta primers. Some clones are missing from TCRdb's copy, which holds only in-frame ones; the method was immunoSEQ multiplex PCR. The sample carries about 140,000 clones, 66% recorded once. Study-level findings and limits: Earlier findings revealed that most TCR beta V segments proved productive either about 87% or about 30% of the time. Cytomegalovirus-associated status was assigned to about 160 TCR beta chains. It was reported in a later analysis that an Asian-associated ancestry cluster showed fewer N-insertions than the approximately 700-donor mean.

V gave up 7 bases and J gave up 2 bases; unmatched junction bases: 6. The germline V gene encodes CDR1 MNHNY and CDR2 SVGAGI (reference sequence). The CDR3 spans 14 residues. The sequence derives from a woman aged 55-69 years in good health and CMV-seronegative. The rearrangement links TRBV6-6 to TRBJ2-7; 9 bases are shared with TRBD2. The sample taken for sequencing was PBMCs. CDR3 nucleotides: TGTGCCAGCAACCCTAGCGGGGACCCCTACGAGCAGTACTTC. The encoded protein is CASNPSGDPYEQYF.